The 3 T cell receptor beta chains reported below all come from one sample, sequenced in a study of tissue T cells after allogeneic stem cell transplantation. Assay: immunoSEQ multiplex PCR; the TCRdb copy retains only in-frame clones and omits some. Of about 1,900 clones listed, roughly 51% were seen once; the top ten hold about a quarter. This sample's time point: mouse harvest day 14 after allogeneic transplant. Tail vein injection delivered 10^7 T-cell-depleted bone marrow cells and 10^6 splenic CD5+ T cells. Sample: lymph node tissue. The receptors shown here come from a female BALB/c mouse given C57BL/6 T cells with graft-versus-host disease after an allogeneic hematopoietic cell transplant.

Points on this clone: Germline and genes here are mouse. The CDR3 extends 1 residue past the end of the read, so its final part is completed from the germline J gene. V and J are TRBV26 and TRBJ2-4; D unclear. This CDR3 has 14 amino acids. V lost 2 bases to trimming and J lost 0 bases, with 6 bases between them. The germline CDR1 and CDR2 sequences are KGHPV and FQNQEV (reference sequence). CDR3 sequence: CASSLTSSQNTLYF. CDR3 DNA (partial): TGTGCCAGCAGTCTGACATCTAGTCAAAACACCTTGTAC.

About this clone: Genes here carry mouse names. The read terminates 1 residue before the CDR3 end, so the remaining end is supplied by the germline J gene. The chain uses TRBV26 and TRBJ1-1; tentative D call: TRBD1 (5 bases). CDR3 length: 13 residues. The germline CDR1 and CDR2 sequences are KGHPV and FQNQEV (reference sequence). The V and J ends lost 3 bases and 1 base respectively, with 6 bases between them. The sequenced part of the CDR3 DNA is TGTGCCAGCAGTCTAGACAGAAACACAGAAGTCTTC. It yields the protein CASSLDRNTEVF. The CDR3 as a whole reads CASSLDRNTEVFF.

This clone is a singleton in its sample. The gene names given are mouse names. The read finishes 1 residue shy of the CDR3 end, and the germline J gene is used to complete it. The V gene is TRBV5, the J gene TRBJ2-5, with D hard to call. CDR1 is LGHNA and CDR2 is YNLKQL in the germline V gene (reference sequence). The CDR3 extends over 15 amino acids. Between the trimmed V and J ends, which lost 0 bases and 0 bases, there was a span of 7 bases. The CDR3 sequence: CASSQDNLNQDTQYF. The sequenced CDR3 bases are TGTGCCAGCAGCCAAGATAACCTTAACCAAGACACCCAGTAC.